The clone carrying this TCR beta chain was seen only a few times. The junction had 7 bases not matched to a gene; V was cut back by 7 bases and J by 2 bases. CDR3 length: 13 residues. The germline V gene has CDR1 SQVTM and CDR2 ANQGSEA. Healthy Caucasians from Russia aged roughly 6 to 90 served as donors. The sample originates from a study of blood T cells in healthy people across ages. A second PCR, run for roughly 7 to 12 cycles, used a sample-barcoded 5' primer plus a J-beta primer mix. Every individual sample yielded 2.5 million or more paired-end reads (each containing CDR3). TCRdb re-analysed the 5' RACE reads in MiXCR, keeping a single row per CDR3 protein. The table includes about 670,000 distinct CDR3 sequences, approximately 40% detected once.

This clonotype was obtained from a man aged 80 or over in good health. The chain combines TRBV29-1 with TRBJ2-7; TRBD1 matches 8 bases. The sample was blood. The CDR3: CSALTGVAYEQYF. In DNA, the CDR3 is TGCAGCGCCTTGACAGGGGTGGCCTACGAGCAGTACTTC.